Below, one TCR beta chain is given with its context. The data originate from a study of blood T cell repertoires in COVID-19. Study at large: The study drew acute and convalescent COVID-19 samples from the United States, Italy and Spain. PBMCs, B-cell-depleted T cells, or T cells were the source of the cDNA or gDNA that made up the material.

In the original analysis: By means of reference gene primer amplification, nucleated cell counts were estimated. Produced via immunoSEQ multiplex PCR; TCRdb's table is partial and in-frame only. V, J and clone size are taken as reported in that table, and D and trimming were inferred from the DNA itself. The sample lists around 63,000 clones; more than 70% were seen once. The CDR3 is 14 residues long. V shed 6 bases and J shed 4 bases, with 15 bases lying between them. CDR1 is SNHLY, CDR2 FYNNEI, per germline. The genes are TRBV2 and TRBJ1-2, with D maybe TRBD1 (6 bases). What was sequenced was peripheral blood. The TCR was taken from a man aged 55-75 years with acute or convalescent COVID-19. CDR3 sequence (DNA): TGTGCCAGCAGCCGTGACAGGTCGACCTATGGCTACACCTTC. Its protein product is CASSRDRSTYGYTF.